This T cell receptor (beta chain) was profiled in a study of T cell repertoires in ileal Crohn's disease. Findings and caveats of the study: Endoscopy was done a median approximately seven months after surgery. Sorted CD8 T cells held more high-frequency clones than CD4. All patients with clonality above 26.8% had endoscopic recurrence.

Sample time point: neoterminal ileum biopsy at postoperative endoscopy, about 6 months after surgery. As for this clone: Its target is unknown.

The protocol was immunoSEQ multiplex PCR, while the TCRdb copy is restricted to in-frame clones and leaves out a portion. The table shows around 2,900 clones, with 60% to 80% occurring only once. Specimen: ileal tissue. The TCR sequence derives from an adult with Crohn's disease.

In DNA form, the CDR3 reads TGCGCCAGCAGAGACGGGACAGGCCCCCCCGGGGAGCTGTTTTTT. Its protein is CASRDGTGPPGELFF. The rearrangement uses TRBV10-1 and TRBJ2-2, with TRBD1 identical over 8 bases. V lost 6 bases to trimming and J lost 6 bases; unmatched junction nucleotides: 9. Per germline, CDR1 WNHNN and CDR2 SYGVQD (reference sequence). The CDR3 covers 15 residues.